Presented here are 18 T cell receptor beta chains from one specimen sequenced in a study of neurological immune-mediated disorders. TCRdb independently ran MiXCR on the 5' RACE reads; one entry per CDR3 protein. Of 39,000 or so distinct CDR3 sequences in the sample, more than 2% were seen once. Sequencing was done on a sample of PBMCs. The receptor set was obtained from a man aged 30 to 45 with multiple sclerosis.

In this sample, this clonotype turned up many times. The chain uses TRBV20-1 and TRBJ2-1, with TRBD1 as a possible D gene (6 bases). V lost 6 bases, J lost 3 bases, and 15 bases lay in between. Germline lookup yields CDR1 DFQATT and CDR2 SNEGSKA (reference sequence). The CDR3 loop spans 14 amino acids. CDR3 residues: CSASPAGDYNEQFF. In nucleotides, the CDR3 is TGCAGTGCAAGCCCCGCAGGGGACTACAATGAGCAGTTCTTC.

At least ten counts were recorded for this clonotype. The V call is TRBV18, the J call TRBJ1-1; D might be TRBD1 (6 bases). Germline V lookup: CDR1 KGHSH, CDR2 LQKENI. The CDR3 has 14 residues. The ends were cut back, 6 bases at V and 1 base at J, with 12 bases in the middle. CDR3 nucleotides: TGTGCCAGCTCGTCAGGACAGCGGAACACTGAAGCTTTCTTT. Translating gives CASSSGQRNTEAFF.

This clonotype was counted many times. The DNA of the CDR3 is TGTGCCAGCAGCCACCAACAGGGCCACGAGCAGTACTTC. This codes for CASSHQQGHEQYF. The chain carries TRBV11-2 and TRBJ2-7; D perhaps matches TRBD1 (6 bases). The CDR3 is made up of 13 amino acids. Looked up from germline, CDR1 is SGHAT and CDR2 is FQNNGV. The germline V and J ends were trimmed by 5 bases and 5 bases, with 13 bases remaining between them. The whole variable domain, filled in from reference TRBV11-2 and TRBJ2-7, reads EAGVAQSPRYKIIEKRQSVAFWCNPISGHATLYWYQQILGQGPKLLIQFQNNGVVDDSQLPKDRFSAERLKGVDSTLKIQPAKLEDSAVYLCASSHQQGHEQYFGPGTRLTVT.

This clonotype was picked up many times. The chain joins TRBV28 to TRBJ1-2; TRBD1 aligns across 7 bases. V shed 4 bases and J 2 bases; nucleotides not matched to a gene: 7. The germline gives CDR1 MDHEN, CDR2 SYDVKM. CDR3 length: 15 amino acids. The CDR3 is CASSSPDRANYGYTF. The CDR3 bases are TGTGCCAGCAGTTCCCCAGACAGGGCCAACTATGGCTACACCTTC.

There are many counts of this clonotype. V usage is TRBV20-1 and J usage is TRBJ2-5; a possible D gene is TRBD2 (6 bases). The CDR3 totals 13 residues. V was shortened by 0 bases and J by 5 bases, with 10 bases between the two germline ends. Germline-derived CDR1 and CDR2 are DFQATT and SNEGSKA (reference sequence). The CDR3 loop reads CSARDGGRETQYF. For the CDR3, the DNA is TGCAGTGCTAGAGATGGGGGGAGGGAGACCCAGTACTTC.

This clonotype was found many times. This chain joins TRBV6-5 and TRBJ2-2, with 10 bases fitting TRBD1. V dropped 0 bases and J dropped 6; count of bases not matched to a gene: 4. The CDR3 covers 16 residues. Germline CDR1 reads MNHEY; CDR2 reads SVGAGI. As DNA, the CDR3 is TGTGCCAGCAGTTACTCCGGGACAGGGGCCCCCGGGGAGCTGTTTTTT. Protein sequence: CASSYSGTGAPGELFF.

This chain joins TRBV6-6 and TRBJ2-1; D perhaps matches TRBD1 (5 bases). CDR3 size: 17 residues. Trimming took 5 bases from V and 8 from J, leaving 25 bases between them. The germline V gene encodes CDR1 MNHNY and CDR2 SVGAGI (reference sequence). The CDR3, as DNA: TGTGCCAGCAGTCTGGGGCTGCGAAGCACCGTGGTCGATGAGCAGTTCTTC. It translates to CASSLGLRSTVVDEQFF.

Many counts were recorded for this clonotype. The gene calls are TRBV15 and TRBJ2-3; D is possibly TRBD1 (5 bases). Germline V gene data show CDR1 as LNHNV and CDR2 as YYDKDF (reference sequence). Trimming removed 4 bases at V and 11 bases at J, with 10 bases between. This CDR3 spans 11 amino acids. The CDR3 DNA reads TGTGCCACCAGCACAGGGCAGCTGCAGTATTTT. Its protein is CATSTGQLQYF.

This clonotype has at least ten counts. V usage is TRBV12-3 or TRBV12-4 and J usage is TRBJ1-1; D is uncertain. This CDR3 region has 12 residues. Trimming took 6 bases from V and 7 from J, leaving 12 bases between them. The DNA for the CDR3 is TGTGCCAGCAGACACCGACAATTTGAAGCTTTCTTT. It translates to CASRHRQFEAFF.

This clonotype has a count of ten or more. The chain employs TRBV12-3 or TRBV12-4 and TRBJ2-5; weak D call: TRBD1 (5 bases). Trimming shortened V by 6 bases and J by 3 bases, and 11 bases separated the two germline ends. CDR3 length: 13 residues. CDR3 sequence: CASSPSREETQYF. The CDR3 nucleotides are TGTGCCAGCAGCCCCAGCAGGGAAGAGACCCAGTACTTC.

This clonotype has ten or more counts. The chain recombines TRBV20-1 with TRBJ2-7, with 8 bases fitting TRBD1. The CDR3 spans 12 residues. Germline-derived CDR1 and CDR2 are DFQATT and SNEGSKA (reference sequence). Trimming removed 5 bases from V and 6 bases from J; junction bases left unmatched: 6. The DNA for the CDR3 is TGCAGTGCTGAGGGACAGGCAATCGAGCAGTACTTC. Its protein is CSAEGQAIEQYF.

This clonotype was recorded many times. The chain joins TRBV7-2 to TRBJ1-3; TRBD1 aligns across 7 bases. With V trimmed by 5 bases and J by 4 bases, 5 bases remained unmatched. The length of the CDR3 is 14 residues. CDR1 and CDR2 from the germline V gene are SGHTA and FQGNSA. CDR3 protein: CASSQQGLGNTIYF. The CDR3 bases are TGTGCCAGCAGCCAACAGGGGTTAGGAAACACCATATATTTT.

This clonotype was counted ten times or more. J is TRBJ1-1 and V is TRBV5-1, with D tentatively TRBD1 (6 bases). Germline CDR1 is SGHRS and CDR2 is YFSETQ. Trimming cost V 0 bases and J 5 bases, with 11 bases left between them. CDR3 length equals 14 residues. CDR3 loop: CASSLAYRETEAFF. The CDR3 coding sequence is TGCGCCAGCAGCTTGGCATACAGGGAAACTGAAGCTTTCTTT.

This clonotype was observed at least ten times. This chain uses TRBV20-1 with TRBJ2-1, with D hard to call. This CDR3 has 12 amino acids. Per germline, CDR1 DFQATT and CDR2 SNEGSKA (reference sequence). V was shortened by 4 bases and J by 9 bases, with 13 bases between the two germline ends. The CDR3 loop is CSATWGGSEQFF. CDR3 DNA sequence: TGCAGTGCTACCTGGGGTGGAAGTGAGCAGTTCTTC.

This clonotype was found many times. This chain links TRBV20-1 with TRBJ1-1; D not certain. Deletions cut 0 bases from V and 9 bases from J, with 17 bases between. The CDR3 has 14 amino acids. Germline V gene sequence: CDR1 DFQATT, CDR2 SNEGSKA (reference sequence). DNA for the CDR3: TGCAGTGCTAGAGAAGTGGGTCGATCAAAGAAAGCTTTCTTT. Translation: CSAREVGRSKKAFF.

This clonotype was recorded many times. The genes are TRBV3-1 and TRBJ2-6, with 9 bases fitting TRBD1. The germline V gene encodes CDR1 LGHDT and CDR2 YNNKEL (reference sequence). With V trimmed by 4 bases and J by 4 bases, 8 bases remained unmatched. CDR3 length equals 17 residues. The CDR3 DNA follows: TGTGCCAGCAGCCCGTCCCGGGACAGGGTCGGGGCCAACGTCCTGACTTTC. Protein sequence: CASSPSRDRVGANVLTF.

This clonotype has at least ten counts. This chain links TRBV20-1 with TRBJ1-2; maybe TRBD1 (5 bases). Trimming pared 5 bases from V and 4 bases from J, leaving 23 bases between. The CDR3 totals 16 residues. In germline, CDR1 is DFQATT, CDR2 SNEGSKA (reference sequence). In DNA, the CDR3 is TGCAGTGCTCATACCGGGACTTCCTCAGGTGGCTATGGCTACACCTTC. As protein: CSAHTGTSSGGYGYTF.

This clonotype was seen many times. The chain carries TRBV5-1 and TRBJ2-7, with TRBD1 matching 8 bases. CDR1 is SGHRS and CDR2 is YFSETQ in the germline V gene. J was trimmed by 2 bases and V by 4 bases; bases with no gene match: 8. This CDR3 has 15 residues. The CDR3 DNA reads as TGCGCCAGCAGCATAGACGGGGACAGGACCTACGAGCAGTACTTC. The encoded protein is CASSIDGDRTYEQYF.